This is a list of T cell receptor beta chains from one sample in a study of CD8+CD57+ T cells in acquired aplastic anemia. TCRdb processed the reads anew with MiXCR; each CDR3 protein has one entry. The sample shows hundreds of thousands of distinct CDR3 sequences, less than 85% of them seen only once. What was sequenced was sorted CD4+, CD8+, or CD8+CD57+ T cells (not recorded which) from PBMCs. The receptors shown here come from a human donor with aplastic anemia. The CDR3 runs from the conserved cysteine through the conserved F or W.

J | V | CDR3
TRBJ2-2 | TRBV7-3 | CASSFRGGRFAGELFF
TRBJ2-5 | TRBV10-3 | CAISESGGGETQYF
TRBJ1-1 | TRBV7-2 | CASSLAQGRKSEGFF
TRBJ1-6 | TRBV9 | CASSATGTGVSPLHF
TRBJ2-1 | TRBV7-9 | CASSAVAETQYFF
TRBJ2-3 | TRBV7-3 | CASGYGGRATQYF
TRBJ2-1 | TRBV12-3/TRBV12-4 | CASRGGREGDDEQFF
TRBJ1-2 | TRBV7-2 | CASSFGQIYGYTF
TRBJ1-2 | TRBV5-1 | CASSLSGDGVVYGYTF
TRBJ2-4 | TRBV11-3 | CASARHANAQYF
TRBJ1-5 | TRBV7-2 | CASSETGGAQALF
TRBJ2-5 | TRBV29-1 | CSVLKWVGRETQYF
TRBJ2-1 | TRBV15 | CAASSFTDPRDSRYNEQFF
TRBJ2-7 | TRBV12-3/TRBV12-4 | CASSRTGWGEQYF
TRBJ2-2 | TRBV19 | CASSPGQANTGELFF
TRBJ1-2 | TRBV2 | CASSNVAGYGYTF
TRBJ1-1 | TRBV7-2 | CASSINRGKEAFF
TRBJ1-2 | TRBV10-1 | CASTRTVTGRSGYGYTF
TRBJ1-6 | TRBV5-1 | CASSLVLGTGLLNSPLHF
TRBJ1-1 | TRBV5-5 | CASSSSQAGNTEAFF
TRBJ2-1 | TRBV11-3 | CASSYDVTDEQFF
TRBJ2-3 | TRBV5-6 | CASSLGGGSGDTQYF
TRBJ1-5 | TRBV2 | CASSEQSSYSNQPQHF
TRBJ2-1 | TRBV9 | CASGVVAYVNYFVF
TRBJ1-4 | TRBV15 | CATSAQAGPAEKLFF
TRBJ2-3 | TRBV11-3 | CASSPHLPRVGDTQYF
TRBJ2-7 | TRBV7-9 | CASSSDLGEQYF
TRBJ1-1 | TRBV29-1 | CSIKEDRTEAFF
TRBJ2-7 | TRBV20-1 | CSARGDVSYEQYF
TRBJ2-1 | TRBV5-5 | CASSFRLGAAKEQFF
TRBJ2-3 | TRBV9 | CASSLAGDTQTQYF
TRBJ1-6 | TRBV7-8 | CASSVGGQSTDTQLHF
TRBJ2-1 | TRBV7-9 | CASSDGPYEQYFGQFF
TRBJ2-6 | TRBV7-9 | CASTLGAVPSGAYVLTF
TRBJ2-2 | TRBV9 | CASSVGSEQDILLFF
TRBJ1-1 | TRBV7-9 | CASSLELTGNSEAFF
TRBJ1-5 | TRBV2 | CASRDGGTDTQHFF
TRBJ1-2 | TRBV7-2 | CASSLPGRGDYYGYTF
TRBJ1-2 | TRBV9 | CASGVAGNAQYCDTF
TRBJ2-6 | TRBV9 | CASSVAGGGGATVLTF